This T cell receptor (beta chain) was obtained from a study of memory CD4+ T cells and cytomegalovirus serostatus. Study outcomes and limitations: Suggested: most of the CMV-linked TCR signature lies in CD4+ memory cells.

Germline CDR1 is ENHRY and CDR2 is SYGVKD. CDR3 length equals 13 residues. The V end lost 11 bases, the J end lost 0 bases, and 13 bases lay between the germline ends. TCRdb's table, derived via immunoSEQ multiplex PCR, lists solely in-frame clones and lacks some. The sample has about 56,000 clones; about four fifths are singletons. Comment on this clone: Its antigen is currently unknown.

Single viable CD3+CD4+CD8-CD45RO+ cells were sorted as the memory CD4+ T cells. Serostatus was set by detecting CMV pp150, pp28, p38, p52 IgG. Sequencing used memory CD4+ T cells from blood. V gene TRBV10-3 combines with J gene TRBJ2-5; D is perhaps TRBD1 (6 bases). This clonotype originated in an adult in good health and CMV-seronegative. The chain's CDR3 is CAAGQGYQETQYF. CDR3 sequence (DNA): TGTGCCGCTGGCCAGGGGTACCAAGAGACCCAGTACTTC.